Listed below are T cell receptor beta chains from one sample, sequenced in a study of cytomegalovirus exposure and HLA in healthy donors. Only in-frame clones appear in the TCRdb table, and some are missing; sequencing was by immunoSEQ multiplex PCR. The data hold 59,000 or so clones, with 89% observed a single time. Source material: PBMCs. The receptors were gathered from a woman aged 18-29 years in good health and CMV-seronegative. CDR3s include the opening cysteine and the closing phenylalanine or tryptophan. Fields, in order: J gene, D gene, clone size, V gene, CDR3 DNA, CDR3 protein. D genes are given only for firm matches. A row's size may be missing; if present it is once, few, many or a size class.

J: TRBJ1-1; D: NA; size: once; V: TRBV18; DNA: TGTGCCAGCTCACCCCCGGGTAGGGGCACTGAAGCTTTCTTT; CDR3: CASSPPGRGTEAFF
J: TRBJ1-1; D: NA; size: once; V: TRBV6-6; DNA: TGTGCCAGCAGCACCAGCCTAGAGGCTGAAGCTTTCTTT; CDR3: CASSTSLEAEAFF
J: TRBJ1-5; D: NA; size: NA; V: TRBV11-3; DNA: TGTGCCAGCAGCACACCGGGACACCTTCGGAATCAGCCCCAGCATTTT; CDR3: CASSTPGHLRNQPQHF
J: TRBJ1-6; D: TRBD1; size: NA; V: TRBV7-8; DNA: TGTGCCAGCACCCCACAGGGGAATTCACCCCTCCACTTT; CDR3: CASTPQGNSPLHF
J: TRBJ1-2; D: TRBD1; size: once; V: TRBV19; DNA: TGTGCCAGTAGTATCGCTGGGGCAGGGGGCTTGACTGGCTACACCTTC; CDR3: CASSIAGAGGLTGYTF
J: TRBJ2-7; D: TRBD2; size: NA; V: TRBV4-2; DNA: TGTGCCAGCAGCCAAGACACGAGCGGGGCAAGCTCCTACGAGCAGTACTTC; CDR3: CASSQDTSGASSYEQYF
J: TRBJ1-2; D: NA; size: NA; V: TRBV18; DNA: TGTGCCAGCTCACCGGGAGGGGGCTATGGCTACACCTTC; CDR3: CASSPGGGYGYTF
J: TRBJ2-5; D: NA; size: NA; V: TRBV11-2; DNA: TGTGCCAGCAGCTTAGATAGCCACGGGGGTGGAGAGACCCAGTACTTC; CDR3: CASSLDSHGGGETQYF
J: TRBJ1-2; D: NA; size: NA; V: TRBV5-1; DNA: TGCGCCAGCAGCCGTCAGACAGGCGCCTTAGACTATGGCTACACCTTC; CDR3: CASSRQTGALDYGYTF
J: TRBJ1-6; D: TRBD1; size: NA; V: TRBV11-2; DNA: TGTGCCAGCAGCTTAACAGGGGGGAATTCACCCCTCCACTTT; CDR3: CASSLTGGNSPLHF
J: TRBJ1-4; D: TRBD1; size: NA; V: TRBV7-9; DNA: TGTGCCAGCAGCTCCAGGACAGGGGTTAATGAAAAACTGTTTTTT; CDR3: CASSSRTGVNEKLFF
J: TRBJ2-7; D: TRBD2; size: NA; V: TRBV4-2; DNA: TGTGCCAGCAGCCCGGGACTAGCGGGGGCCTACGAGCAGTACTTC; CDR3: CASSPGLAGAYEQYF
J: TRBJ2-2; D: NA; size: NA; V: TRBV5-4; DNA: TGTGCCAGCAGCGCCAGGGGACAGGAGCTGTTTTTT; CDR3: CASSARGQELFF
J: TRBJ1-3; D: NA; size: once; V: TRBV28; DNA: TGTGCCACTTACCCGCGGGGGCTGGGGGGAAACACCATATATTTT; CDR3: CATYPRGLGGNTIYF
J: TRBJ2-7; D: NA; size: NA; V: TRBV6-6; DNA: TGTGCCAGCAGTTACGATTGGGGGCCCTACGAGCAGTACTTC; CDR3: CASSYDWGPYEQYF
J: TRBJ2-6; D: NA; size: NA; V: TRBV2; DNA: TGTGCCAGCTCTTCCTCTGGGGCCAACGTCCTGACTTTC; CDR3: CASSSSGANVLTF
J: TRBJ1-2; D: NA; size: NA; V: TRBV15; DNA: TGTGCCACCAGCAGAGATCAGGTGTCCTATGGCTACACCTTC; CDR3: CATSRDQVSYGYTF
J: TRBJ2-2; D: TRBD1; size: few; V: TRBV11-3; DNA: TGTGCCAGCAGCCCGAACGGACAGGGAAGGGCCGGGGAGCTGTTTTTT; CDR3: CASSPNGQGRAGELFF
J: TRBJ2-7; D: TRBD1; size: NA; V: TRBV20-1; DNA: TGCAGTGTTAGGGACAGCTACGAGCAGTACTTC; CDR3: CSVRDSYEQYF
J: TRBJ1-6; D: TRBD1; size: NA; V: TRBV7-9; DNA: TGTGCCAGCAGCTCCCGGGACAGGGGAAATTCACCCCTCCACTTT; CDR3: CASSSRDRGNSPLHF
J: TRBJ2-7; D: NA; size: NA; V: TRBV5-6; DNA: TGTGCCAGCAGCTTAGCCCAGGACTCCTACGAGCAGTACTTC; CDR3: CASSLAQDSYEQYF
J: TRBJ2-7; D: TRBD2; size: once; V: TRBV11-2; DNA: TGTGCCAGCAGCTTAGTACTAGCGGGCGTCTACGAGCAGTACTTC; CDR3: CASSLVLAGVYEQYF
J: TRBJ2-1; D: NA; size: NA; V: TRBV28; DNA: TGTGCCAGCAGTGAACAACTCGGGACATCCCTTTACAATGAGCAGTTCTTC; CDR3: CASSEQLGTSLYNEQFF
J: TRBJ2-3; D: NA; size: NA; V: TRBV5-6; DNA: TGTGCCAGCAGCCTGGACAGATACACAGATACGCAGTATTTT; CDR3: CASSLDRYTDTQYF
J: TRBJ2-2; D: NA; size: once; V: TRBV7-8; DNA: TGTGCCAGCAGCTTAGAGGCAGGCCAGGAGCTGTTTTTT; CDR3: CASSLEAGQELFF
J: TRBJ1-2; D: NA; size: few; V: TRBV27; DNA: TGTGCCAGCAGGCCACAGGGAAACTATGGCTACACCTTC; CDR3: CASRPQGNYGYTF